This T cell receptor beta chain came from a study of prognosis after radiotherapy for stage I lung cancer (dated by TCRdb to about 2021). The study in broad terms: Between early 2018 and January 2019, 15 to 20 stage I NSCLC patients were enrolled in Nanjing, China. Patients with newly diagnosed primary stage I lung tumors numbered more than 11, with 4 or 5 others having oligometastatic NSCLC after surgical resection of the primary tumor. The study sequenced approximately 38 blood samples from some 20 patients, one before and one after SBRT per patient. In every patient, SBRT was given without any concurrent therapy. After SBRT, distant metastases developed in four of the 19 patients at a median of about seven months, while the remaining 15 patients had no significant progression. Under 15 patients had adenocarcinoma and seven had squamous cell carcinoma as the tumor histology. The cohort comprised roughly 13 men and roughly 6 women with a median age of almost 75 years, ranging from roughly 50 to 84 years. Every patient was deemed medically inoperable, roughly twelve because of comorbidities and 7 because they refused surgery. Peripheral blood TCR beta repertoires were profiled in stage I NSCLC patients before and after stereotactic body radiotherapy, and the study then linked these repertoires to distant failure. Using image-guided IMRT or VMAT, SBRT was delivered in 3 to 5 fractions at a biologically effective dose of at least 100 Gy.

Spanning cysteine to phenylalanine, the CDR3 consists of 13 amino acids. Only CDR3 DNA remains: 39 bases, in frame from the first base. As encoded in the germline V gene (reference sequence), CDR1 is MNHEY while CDR2 is SMNVEV. Two rounds of multiplex PCR were performed to amplify the TCR beta CDR3 region from genomic DNA. The first PCR round used primers specific to each TRBV and TRBJ gene, and the primer sequences were filed in Chinese patent CN105087789A. The second PCR round used universal primers. The Roche High Pure PCR Template Preparation Kit was used to extract genomic DNA from frozen PBMCs. Libraries were sequenced paired-end with 151 bp reads on an Illumina HiSeq 3000. On the study's bioinformatics: CutAdapt was used to remove raw reads lacking the multiplex PCR primer sequences. High-quality paired reads were merged into contigs with PEAR. TRB V, D and J gene segments were assigned to each contig with MiXCR by alignment to reference sequences. To remove sequencing errors, CDR3 sequences were clustered according to base quality and sequence similarity. Shannon entropy, normalized by the natural log of the productive TCR sequence number, served as the measure of diversity. Clonality was defined as one minus Shannon entropy divided by the natural log of the number of unique clonotypes. Progression-free survival cut-offs for repertoire metrics were chosen using the Youden index of ROC curves, with analyses run in R 3.5.3. TCRdb's own reprocessing of the public reads used fastp at Q25 and MiXCR and kept productive beta chains. Each entry is one CDR3 protein sequence, shown with its most common DNA and genes. The V and J calls follow TCRdb's processing rather than the paper's. This sample has about 27,000 distinct CDR3 sequences in its table, and 46% of those were observed once. The leading ten clones occupy under 15% of the sample.

What the authors observed across the whole study: TRBV and TRBJ usage frequencies reportedly varied with metastasis status, involving two V genes at baseline and about 10 V and two J genes after SBRT. None of the reported P values were adjusted for multiple comparisons. After SBRT, the count of unique TCR clones dropped from a median of about 10,000 beforehand to nearly 7,000 afterward (Wilcoxon paired P=0.011). No determination of tumor specificity was made for expanded TCR clones. Limitations of the study included a small cohort and short follow-up, and the study findings need independent validation. Post-SBRT Shannon entropy and its change from baseline were lower in patients who developed distant metastases; baseline Shannon entropy was not associated with metastases.

As for this clonotype: Its binding antigen is unknown. An end of the junction differs from the germline gene, which may be a read error.

All patients had node-negative disease on CT and PET/CT, and none had a history of other malignancies or prior chemotherapy or radiotherapy. Six milliliters of peripheral venous blood were drawn into EDTA tubes at each of two time points. Ficoll-Paque Plus density-gradient centrifugation was used to isolate PBMCs. Samples were stored at -80°C immediately after collection until analysis. The sequence was collected from a donor over 45 with non-small cell lung cancer. The chain uses TRBV27 and TRBJ2-7, and 7 junction bases match TRBD2. This material consisted of PBMCs, taken before or after stereotactic body radiation therapy (not recorded which). The encoded CDR3 is CASRGTIVYKQYF. The DNA sequence reads TGTGCCAGCAGGGGGACTATCGTCTACAAGCAGTACTTC.